This TCR beta chain was sequenced during a study of T cell changes during pregnancy in multiple sclerosis (dated by TCRdb to about 2019). At the level of the whole study: The study examined how the T cell repertoire changed over the course of pregnancy in women with multiple sclerosis.

Its CDR3 holds 14 amino acids, cysteine through phenylalanine. The only DNA kept is the CDR3, 42 bases in frame from the first base. CDR1 SGHRS and CDR2 YFSETQ are derived from the germline V gene. V gives up 0 bases and J gives up 0 bases, and the segment between their germline ends measures 6 bases. Notes on this clone: The clone's antigen remains unknown. One base away there is no much larger clone; base qualities are not given.

Library preparation employed the immunoSEQ multiplex PCR assay. TCRdb mirrors the immuneACCESS table, restricted to in-frame sequences. Some clones are absent from its copies; in checked studies, under half trace to an unresolved V gene, and the reason for the others is unknown. This sample is represented by 68,000 or so clones; about 92% of them were singletons. Roughly 1.3% of the sample lies in the top ten. The rearrangement joined TRBV5-1 to TRBJ2-5; confidence is insufficient to name the D gene. This receptor was taken from a female donor in good health, enrolled as a control in a pregnancy study. The sample was peripheral blood, taken in the second trimester of pregnancy. This receptor has the CDR3 CASSLVADQETQYF. The DNA sequence is given as TGCGCCAGCAGCTTGGTGGCCGACCAAGAGACCCAGTACTTC.